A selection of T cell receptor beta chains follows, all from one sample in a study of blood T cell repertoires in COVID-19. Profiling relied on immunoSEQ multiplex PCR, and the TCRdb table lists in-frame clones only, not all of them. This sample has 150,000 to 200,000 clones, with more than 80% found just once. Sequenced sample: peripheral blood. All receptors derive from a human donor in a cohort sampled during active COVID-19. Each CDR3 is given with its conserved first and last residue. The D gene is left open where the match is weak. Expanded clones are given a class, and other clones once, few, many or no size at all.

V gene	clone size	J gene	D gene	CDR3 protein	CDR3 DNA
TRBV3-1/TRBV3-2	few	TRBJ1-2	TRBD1	CASSLPRGRDGYTF	TGTGCCAGCAGCCTCCCCAGGGGGCGGGATGGCTACACCTTC
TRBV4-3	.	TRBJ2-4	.	CASSQDWAVQYF	TGCGCCAGCAGCCAAGATTGGGCAGTACAGTACTTC
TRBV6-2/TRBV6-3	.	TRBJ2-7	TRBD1	CASSYGGTGEEYF	TGTGCCAGCAGTTACGGGGGGACAGGTGAGGAGTACTTC
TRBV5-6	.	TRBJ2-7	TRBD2	CASSFGLAGAYEQYF	TGTGCCAGCAGCTTTGGGTTAGCGGGAGCTTACGAGCAGTACTTC
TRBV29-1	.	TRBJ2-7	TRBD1	CSVVMSDRFSYEQYF	TGCAGCGTTGTCATGTCGGACAGGTTCTCCTACGAGCAGTACTTC
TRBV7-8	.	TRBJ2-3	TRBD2	CASSSGTRRDTQYF	TGTGCCAGCAGCTCCGGGACTAGGCGAGATACGCAGTATTTT
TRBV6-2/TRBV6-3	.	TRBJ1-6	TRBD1	CASSRDRSPLHF	TGTGCCAGCAGTCGGGACAGGTCACCCCTCCACTTT
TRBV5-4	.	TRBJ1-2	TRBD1	CASSPRGDTIYGYTF	TGTGCCAGCAGCCCCAGGGGGGACACCATATATGGCTACACCTTC
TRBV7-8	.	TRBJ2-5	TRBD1	CASSSQITGVRETQYF	TGTGCCAGCAGCTCCCAGATCACAGGGGTTAGAGAGACCCAGTACTTC
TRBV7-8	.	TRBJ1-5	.	CASSFRMDLHQPQHF	TGTGCCAGCAGCTTTCGGATGGACTTGCATCAGCCCCAGCATTTT
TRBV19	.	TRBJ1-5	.	CASKLGRDNQPQHF	TGTGCCAGTAAGCTTGGCAGGGATAATCAGCCCCAGCATTTT
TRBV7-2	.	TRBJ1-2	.	CASSLAGYGYTF	TGTGCCAGCAGCCTGGCGGGCTATGGCTACACCTTC
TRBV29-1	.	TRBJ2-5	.	CSIGHSPETQYF	TGCAGCATAGGACACAGCCCCGAGACCCAGTACTTC
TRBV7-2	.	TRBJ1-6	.	CASSLPPRGYSPLHF	TGTGCCAGCAGCTTACCCCCCCGGGGGTATTCACCCCTCCACTTT
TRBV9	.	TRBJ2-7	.	CASGRGSYEQYF	TGTGCCAGCGGCCGGGGATCCTACGAGCAGTACTTC
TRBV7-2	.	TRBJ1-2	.	CASSSIISGGVTRGYTF	TGTGCCAGCAGCTCCATTATAAGTGGAGGGGTTACGCGAGGCTACACCTTC
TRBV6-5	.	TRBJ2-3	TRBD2	CASSPQRGWDTQYF	TGTGCCAGCAGTCCCCAGCGGGGGTGGGATACGCAGTATTTT
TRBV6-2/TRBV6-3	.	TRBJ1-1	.	CASSYHGSTAEAFF	TGTGCCAGCAGTTACCACGGATCGACAGCAGAAGCTTTCTTT
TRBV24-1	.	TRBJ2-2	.	CATNSPANTGELFF	TGTGCCACCAACAGCCCCGCGAACACCGGGGAGCTGTTTTTT
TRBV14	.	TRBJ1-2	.	CASSPKQSYGYTF	TGTGCCAGCAGCCCCAAACAGAGCTATGGCTACACCTTC
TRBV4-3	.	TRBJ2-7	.	CASSQDSGDYEQYF	TGCGCCAGCAGCCAAGATTCAGGGGACTACGAGCAGTACTTC
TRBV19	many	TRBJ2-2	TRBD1	CATESRAGDRGHLGYTGELFF	TGTGCCACCGAATCCCGGGCGGGGGACAGGGGGCATTTAGGGTATACCGGGGAGCTGTTTTTT
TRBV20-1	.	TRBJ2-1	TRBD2	CSASDSLAGSNEQFF	TGCAGTGCTAGTGATTCCCTAGCGGGGAGCAATGAGCAGTTCTTC
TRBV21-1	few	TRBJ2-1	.	CASSKSPGGLSDEQFF	TGTGCCAGCAGCAAATCGCCAGGGGGGTTGAGTGATGAGCAGTTCTTC
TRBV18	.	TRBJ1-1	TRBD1	CASSPWDRMNTEAFF	TGTGCCAGCTCACCTTGGGACAGGATGAACACTGAAGCTTTCTTT
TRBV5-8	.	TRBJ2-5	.	CASSPNPRSQETQYF	TGTGCCAGCAGCCCGAACCCCCGGAGTCAAGAGACCCAGTACTTC
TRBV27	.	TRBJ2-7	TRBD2	CASSLSWTSGSYEQYF	TGTGCCAGCAGTTTATCCTGGACTAGCGGATCCTACGAGCAGTACTTC
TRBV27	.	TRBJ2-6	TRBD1	CASSLLGQGAMGANVLTF	TGTGCCAGCAGTCTCCTAGGACAGGGGGCTATGGGGGCCAACGTCCTGACTTTC
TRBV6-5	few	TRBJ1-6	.	CASSSGGGSPLHF	TGTGCCAGCAGTAGTGGGGGAGGCTCACCCCTCCACTTT
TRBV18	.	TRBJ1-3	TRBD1	CASSPTGFGNTIYF	TGTGCCAGCTCACCGACAGGGTTTGGTAACACCATATATTTT
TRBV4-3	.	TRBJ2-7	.	CASSQDWALGEQYF	TGCGCCAGCAGCCAAGATTGGGCCCTCGGCGAGCAGTACTTC
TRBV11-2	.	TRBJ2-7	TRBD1	CASSLSPGTGSNEQYF	TGTGCCAGCAGCTTAAGTCCCGGGACAGGGTCGAACGAGCAGTACTTC
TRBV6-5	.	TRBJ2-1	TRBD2	CASRSGGTHNEQFF	TGTGCCAGCAGGTCGGGGGGGACACACAATGAGCAGTTCTTC
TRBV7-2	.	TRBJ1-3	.	CASSFSPVSGNTIYF	TGTGCCAGCAGCTTTTCCCCGGTCTCTGGAAACACCATATATTTT
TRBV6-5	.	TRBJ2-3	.	CASSRDYSSTDTQYF	TGTGCCAGCAGTCGCGACTATTCCAGCACAGATACGCAGTATTTT
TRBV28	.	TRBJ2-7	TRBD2	CASSLGFGRVEQYF	TGTGCCAGCAGTTTAGGGTTTGGGAGGGTGGAGCAGTACTTC
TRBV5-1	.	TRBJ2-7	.	CASSLAWGAGRSSYEQYF	TGCGCCAGCAGCTTGGCGTGGGGAGCGGGCCGGAGCTCCTACGAGCAGTACTTC
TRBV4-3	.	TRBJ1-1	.	CASSQDKAGNTEAFF	TGCGCCAGCAGCCAAGATAAGGCGGGGAACACTGAAGCTTTCTTT
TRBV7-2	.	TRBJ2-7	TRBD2	CASSLRVGLAGDSIYEQYF	TGTGCCAGCAGCTTACGTGTCGGACTAGCGGGGGATTCGATTTACGAGCAGTACTTC
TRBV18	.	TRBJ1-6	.	CASSPRESNSPLHF	TGTGCCAGCTCACCAAGAGAGTCAAATTCACCCCTCCACTTT
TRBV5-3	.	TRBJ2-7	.	CARSTSRDSESYEQYF	TGTGCCAGAAGCACTAGCCGGGACAGCGAGTCCTACGAGCAGTACTTC
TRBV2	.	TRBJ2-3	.	CASRSEDTQYF	TGTGCCAGCAGGAGTGAGGATACGCAGTATTTT
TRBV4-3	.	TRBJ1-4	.	CASSDPRGKGQSKELFF	TGCGCCAGCAGCGACCCAAGGGGTAAAGGGCAGAGTAAGGAACTGTTTTTT
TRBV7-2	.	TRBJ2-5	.	CASSLGAGAGETQYF	TGTGCCAGCAGCTTAGGTGCAGGGGCGGGAGAGACCCAGTACTTC
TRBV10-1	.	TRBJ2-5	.	CASSVGGQETQYF	TGCGCCAGCAGCGTGGGGGGACAAGAGACCCAGTACTTC
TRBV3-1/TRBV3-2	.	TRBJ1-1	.	CASSLPGNTEAFF	TGTGCCAGCAGCCTCCCCGGGAACACTGAAGCTTTCTTT
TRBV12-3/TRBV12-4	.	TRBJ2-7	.	CASSLSAGEQYF	TGTGCCAGCAGCCTTTCTGCGGGCGAGCAGTACTTC
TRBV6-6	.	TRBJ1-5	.	CASAASSGQPQHF	TGTGCCAGCGCAGCGTCTAGCGGTCAGCCCCAGCATTTT
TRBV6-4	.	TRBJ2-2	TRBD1	CATLSNRDRRITGELFF	TGTGCCACCCTATCAAACCGGGACAGGCGGATCACCGGGGAGCTGTTTTTT
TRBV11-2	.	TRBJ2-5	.	CASSSTPGTQYF	TGTGCCAGCAGCTCCACACCTGGGACCCAGTACTTC
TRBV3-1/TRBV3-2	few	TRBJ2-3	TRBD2	CASSTLLAGGTDTQYF	TGTGCCAGCAGCACCCTACTAGCGGGGGGGACAGATACGCAGTATTTT
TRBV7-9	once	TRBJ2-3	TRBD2	CASSLGGVTQYF	TGTGCCAGCAGCCTGGGGGGGGTCACGCAGTATTTT